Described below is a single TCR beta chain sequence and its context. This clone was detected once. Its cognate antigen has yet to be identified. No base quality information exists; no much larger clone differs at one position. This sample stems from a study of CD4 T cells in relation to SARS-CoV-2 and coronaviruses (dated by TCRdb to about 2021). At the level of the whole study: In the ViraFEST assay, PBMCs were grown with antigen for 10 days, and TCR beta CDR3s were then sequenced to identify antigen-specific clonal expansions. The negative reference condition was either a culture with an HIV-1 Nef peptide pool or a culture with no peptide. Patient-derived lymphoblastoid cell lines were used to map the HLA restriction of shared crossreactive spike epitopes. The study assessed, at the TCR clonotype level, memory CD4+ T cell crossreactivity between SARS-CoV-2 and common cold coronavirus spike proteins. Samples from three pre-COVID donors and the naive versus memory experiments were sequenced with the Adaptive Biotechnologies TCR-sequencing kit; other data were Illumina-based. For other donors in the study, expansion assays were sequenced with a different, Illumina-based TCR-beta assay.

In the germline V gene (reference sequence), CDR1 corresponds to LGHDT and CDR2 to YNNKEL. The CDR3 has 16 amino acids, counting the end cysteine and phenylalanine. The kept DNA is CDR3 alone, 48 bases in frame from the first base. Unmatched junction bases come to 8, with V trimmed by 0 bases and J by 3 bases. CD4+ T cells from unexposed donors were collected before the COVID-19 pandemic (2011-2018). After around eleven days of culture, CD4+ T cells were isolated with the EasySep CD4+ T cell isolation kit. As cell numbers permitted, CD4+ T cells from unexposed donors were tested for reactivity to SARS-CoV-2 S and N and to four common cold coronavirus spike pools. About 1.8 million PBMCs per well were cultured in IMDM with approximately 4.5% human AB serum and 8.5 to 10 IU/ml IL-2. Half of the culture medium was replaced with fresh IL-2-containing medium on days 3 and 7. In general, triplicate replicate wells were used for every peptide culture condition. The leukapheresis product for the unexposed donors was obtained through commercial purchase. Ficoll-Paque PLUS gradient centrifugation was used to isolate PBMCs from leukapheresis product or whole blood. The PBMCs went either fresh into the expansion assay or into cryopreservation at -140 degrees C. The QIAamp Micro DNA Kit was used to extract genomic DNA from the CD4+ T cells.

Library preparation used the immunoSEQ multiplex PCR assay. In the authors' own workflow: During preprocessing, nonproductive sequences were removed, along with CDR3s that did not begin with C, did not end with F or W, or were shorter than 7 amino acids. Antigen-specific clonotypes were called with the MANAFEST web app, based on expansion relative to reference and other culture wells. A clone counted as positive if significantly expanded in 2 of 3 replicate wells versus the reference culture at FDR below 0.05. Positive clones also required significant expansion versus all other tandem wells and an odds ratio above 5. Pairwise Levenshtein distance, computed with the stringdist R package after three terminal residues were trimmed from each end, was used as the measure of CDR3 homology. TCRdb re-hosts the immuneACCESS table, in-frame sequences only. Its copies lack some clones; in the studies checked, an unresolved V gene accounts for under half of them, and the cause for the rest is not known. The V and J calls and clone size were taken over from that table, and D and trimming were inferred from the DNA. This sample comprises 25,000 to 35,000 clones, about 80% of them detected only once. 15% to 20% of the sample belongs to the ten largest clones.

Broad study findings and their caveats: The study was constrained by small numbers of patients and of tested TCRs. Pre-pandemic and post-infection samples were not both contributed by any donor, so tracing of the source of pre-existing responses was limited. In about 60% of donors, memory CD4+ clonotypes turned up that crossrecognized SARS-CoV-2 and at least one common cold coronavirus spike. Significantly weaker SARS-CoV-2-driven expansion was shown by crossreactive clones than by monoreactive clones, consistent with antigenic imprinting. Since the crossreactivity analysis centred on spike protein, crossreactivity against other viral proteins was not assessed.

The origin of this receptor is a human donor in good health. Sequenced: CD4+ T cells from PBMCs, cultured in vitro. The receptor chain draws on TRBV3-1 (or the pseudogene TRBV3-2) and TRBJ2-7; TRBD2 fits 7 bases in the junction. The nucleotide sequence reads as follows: TGTGCCAGCAGCCAAGATCTATCAGCGGGAAGCTACGAGCAGTACTTC. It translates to CASSQDLSAGSYEQYF.